These 5 T cell receptor beta chains came from one sample sequenced in a study of identical twins. MiXCR, applied by TCRdb to the 5' RACE reads, yields one record per CDR3 protein. Of 650,000 to 750,000 distinct CDR3 sequences listed, 21% are singletons. In addition, the sample was reused for a study of T cells expressing NK-cell markers.

Sequenced sample: PBMCs. The receptors were sampled from a woman aged 18-30 years in good health.

Ten or more counts support this clonotype. The chain combines TRBV12-3 or TRBV12-4 with TRBJ1-2; TRBD1 is a possible D gene (5 bases). With 3 bases removed from V and 0 bases from J, the gap between germline ends came to 11 bases. This CDR3 region has 15 residues. CDR3 coding DNA: TGTGCCAGCAGTTTCTCGGACACCCCTAACTATGGCTACACCTTC. This sequence encodes CASSFSDTPNYGYTF.

This chain joins TRBV7-8 and TRBJ2-5; D is unresolved. Trimming removed 1 base from V and 7 bases from J, with 10 bases in between. This CDR3 comprises 13 residues. Per germline, CDR1 SGHVS and CDR2 FQNEAQ. Here the CDR3 DNA reads TGTGCCAGCAGCTTAGTCGGCCCCAGGACCCAGTACTTC. Its translation: CASSLVGPRTQYF.

The table lists this clonotype with a few counts. This rearrangement joins TRBV7-9 to TRBJ2-1; D tentatively fits TRBD1 or TRBD2 (5 bases each). Trimming removed 1 base from V and 10 bases from J, with 8 bases in between. CDR1 SEHNR and CDR2 FQNEAQ come from the germline V gene (reference sequence). The CDR3 totals 12 residues. CDR3 amino acids: CASSLGGMEQFF. CDR3 nucleotides: TGTGCCAGCAGCTTAGGGGGGATGGAGCAGTTCTTC.

The gene calls are TRBV4-3 and TRBJ2-2, with 8 bases that match TRBD2. Germline trimming cut 0 bases from V and 6 bases from J; bases unmatched to any gene: 3. CDR3 size: 15 residues. CDR1 is LGHNA, CDR2 YSLEER, per germline. The DNA of the CDR3 is TGCGCCAGCAGCCAAGATCGAGCGGGAGCCGGGGAGCTGTTTTTT. Translating gives CASSQDRAGAGELFF.

This chain links TRBV7-9 with TRBJ2-5; 7 bases fit TRBD1. The J segment lost 2 bases and the V segment lost 5 bases, leaving 8 bases of the junction unmatched. This CDR3 spans 15 amino acids. The germline V gene has CDR1 SEHNR and CDR2 FQNEAQ (reference sequence). This chain's CDR3 is CASSRGQQFQETQYF. CDR3 bases: TGTGCCAGCAGCCGGGGACAGCAATTTCAAGAGACCCAGTACTTC.